One sample yielded the 29 T cell receptor beta chains listed below, sequenced in a study of OX40 agonist ivuxolimab in advanced cancers. TCRdb's table, derived via immunoSEQ multiplex PCR, lists solely in-frame clones and lacks some. The sample consists of about 55,000 clones, more than 65% of them appearing once. Sample: CD4+ or CD8+ T cells sorted from blood, taken in a trial of the OX40 agonist ivuxolimab. These receptors came from an adult with an advanced solid tumor such as melanoma, head and neck, liver or kidney cancer.

The chain recombines TRBV11-2 with TRBJ1-1, with a possible D match to TRBD1 (5 bases). CDR1 is SGHAT and CDR2 is FQNNGV in the germline V gene. CDR3 size: 16 residues. V shed 4 bases and J shed 3 bases, with 18 bases lying between them. CDR3 residues: CASSYRQVGGDTEAFF. CDR3 nucleotide sequence: TGTGCCAGCAGCTATCGACAAGTCGGGGGGGACACTGAAGCTTTCTTT.

This chain connects TRBV7-2 to TRBJ2-2; 9 bases align to TRBD1. This CDR3 is 15 amino acids long. Germline CDR1 is SGHTA and CDR2 is FQGNSA. The V gene end was trimmed by 3 bases and the J gene end by 5 bases; junction bases not matched to a gene: 4. The CDR3 coding sequence is TGTGCCAGCAGCTTCGGGACAGGGTTGACCGGGGAGCTGTTTTTT. Protein: CASSFGTGLTGELFF.

CDR3 sequence (DNA): TGTGCCACCAGCAGAGAGGGACAGGGGAGGAAAGCTTTCTTT. Its translation is CATSREGQGRKAFF. The chain has TRBV15 and TRBJ1-1; 10 positions match TRBD1. Germline V gene sequence: CDR1 LNHNV, CDR2 YYDKDF (reference sequence). V lost 0 bases, J lost 9 bases, and 4 bases stayed unmatched. The CDR3 consists of 14 residues. The whole variable domain, filled in from reference TRBV15 and TRBJ1-1, reads DAMVIQNPRYQVTQFGKPVTLSCSQTLNHNVMYWYQQKSSQAPKLLFHYYDKDFNNEADTPDNFQSRRPNTSFCFLDIRSPGLGDTAMYLCATSREGQGRKAFFGQGTRLTVV.

This rearrangement joins TRBV4-3 to TRBJ2-3; TRBD2 matches 15 bases. J was trimmed by 1 base and V by 3 bases; bases with no gene match: 2. The germline V gene encodes CDR1 LGHNA and CDR2 YSLEER. The CDR3 sequence is 17 residues long. In DNA form, the CDR3 reads TGCGCCAGCAGCCATAGGACTAGCGGGGGGGGCACAGATACGCAGTATTTT. It specifies CASSHRTSGGGTDTQYF.

This sequence joins TRBV29-1 and TRBJ2-5, with TRBD2 matching 8 bases. CDR3 length: 13 residues. In germline, CDR1 is SQVTM, CDR2 ANQGSEA. The V gene end was trimmed by 2 bases and the J gene end by 4 bases; junction bases not matched to a gene: 3. This CDR3 reads CSVEHGGVETQYF. CDR3 in DNA: TGCAGCGTTGAACACGGGGGGGTAGAGACCCAGTACTTC.

The rearrangement links TRBV11-3 to TRBJ2-1; TRBD2 matches at 10 bases. The V segment lost 3 bases and the J segment 5 bases; nucleotides outside the gene matches: 4. The germline gives CDR1 SGHNT, CDR2 YENEEA. The CDR3 consists of 15 residues. The CDR3 sequence is CASSFSGGYNNEQFF. The CDR3 DNA follows: TGTGCCAGCAGCTTTAGCGGGGGGTATAACAATGAGCAGTTCTTC.

The V and J genes are TRBV7-8 and TRBJ1-6, with 8 bases that match TRBD1. Trimming at V came to 4 bases and at J to 8 bases, leaving 7 bases not matched to a gene. This CDR3 contains 15 residues. CDR1 is SGHVS and CDR2 is FQNEAQ in the germline V gene. CDR3 in amino acids: CASSSRQGRDSPLHF. The DNA of the CDR3 is TGTGCCAGCAGCTCAAGACAGGGGAGGGATTCACCCCTCCACTTT.

A note on this clone: The sample has other DNA sequences that encode this CDR3 too. This chain connects TRBV5-1 to TRBJ2-3; D unclear. Looked up from germline, CDR1 is SGHRS and CDR2 is YFSETQ. The CDR3 extends over 14 amino acids. Trimming shortened V by 0 bases and J by 1 base, and 6 bases separated the two germline ends. This CDR3 is CASSLARGTDTQYF. CDR3 coding DNA: TGCGCCAGCAGCTTGGCACGGGGCACAGATACGCAGTATTTT.

The rearrangement uses TRBV5-4 and TRBJ1-1; tentatively, D is TRBD1 (6 bases). CDR1 and CDR2 from the germline V gene are SGHNT and YYREEE (reference sequence). V lost 4 bases and J lost 0, with 16 bases in between. CDR3 length equals 16 residues. The CDR3 DNA reads as TGTGCCAGCAGCGCGGCATACCAGGGGCTGAACACTGAAGCTTTCTTT. The encoded protein is CASSAAYQGLNTEAFF.

CDR3 in DNA: TGTGCCAGCAGCTTCAACAGGGGGATAAGTGAAGCTTTCTTT. Encoded protein: CASSFNRGISEAFF. V gene TRBV11-2 combines with J gene TRBJ1-1; 8 bases are a match to TRBD1. With 3 bases clipped from V and 7 bases from J, the junction kept 7 bases outside the gene matches. Germline V gene data show CDR1 as SGHAT and CDR2 as FQNNGV. This CDR3 region has 14 residues.

The rearrangement joins TRBV19 to TRBJ2-5, with D possibly matching TRBD2 (6 bases). The CDR3 sequence is 15 residues long. V was pared by 2 bases and J by 1 base, with 11 bases between. Germline CDR1 and CDR2: LNHDA and SQIVND (reference sequence). CDR3 nucleotides: TGTGCCAGTAGTATAATGGGGGGAGGCCAAGAGACCCAGTACTTC. Protein: CASSIMGGGQETQYF.

This clone was found a few times. The rearrangement joins TRBV18 to TRBJ2-7; 16 bases align to TRBD2. The ends lost 3 bases at V and 4 bases at J; junction bases unmatched: 12. The CDR3 sequence is 19 residues long. Germline loops: CDR1 KGHSH, CDR2 LQKENI. CDR3 DNA sequence: TGTGCCAGCTCACCGGTCCAGGGGACTAGCGGGAGGGCCCGTTACGAGCAGTACTTC. Translating it yields CASSPVQGTSGRARYEQYF.

Remarks on this clone: The sample has other DNA sequences that encode this CDR3 too. CDR3 in DNA: TGCGCCAGCAGTGAGTCGGGGAATCAGCCCCAGCATTTT. Translating gives CASSESGNQPQHF. The chain recombines TRBV10-1 with TRBJ1-5; D uncertain. Germline assignment: CDR1 WNHNN and CDR2 SYGVQD (reference sequence). Deletions cut 0 bases from V and 4 bases from J, with 4 bases between. CDR3 length: 13 amino acids.

The chain has TRBV18 and TRBJ2-5; possible D gene TRBD1, 6 bases. The CDR3 is 17 residues long. The V gene lost 3 bases and the J gene lost 5 bases, with 22 bases spanning the gap. CDR1 is KGHSH, CDR2 LQKENI, per germline. CDR3 nucleotides: TGTGCCAGCTCACCTTTCGGGACATATTCCCACTCGGAGACCCAGTACTTC. This gives the protein CASSPFGTYSHSETQYF.

This CDR3 reads CATSREGVSPLHF. Written as DNA, the CDR3 is TGTGCCACCAGCAGAGAGGGGGTATCACCCCTCCACTTT. The V and J genes are TRBV15 and TRBJ1-6, with D possibly being TRBD1 (5 bases). Between the trimmed V and J ends, which lost 0 bases and 10 bases, there was a span of 7 bases. The CDR3 consists of 13 residues. Germline CDR1 reads LNHNV; CDR2 reads YYDKDF (reference sequence).

This chain links TRBV7-6 with TRBJ2-2, with D perhaps TRBD1 (6 bases). With 0 bases removed from V and 3 bases from J, the gap between germline ends came to 14 bases. This CDR3 contains 17 residues. Germline loops: CDR1 SGHVS, CDR2 FNYEAQ. CDR3 bases: TGTGCCAGCAGCTTAGCGCCTACAGGGACCTACACCGGGGAGCTGTTTTTT. It specifies CASSLAPTGTYTGELFF.

The rearrangement joins TRBV5-1 to TRBJ1-1; no firm D call. V was clipped by 4 bases and J by 0 bases, with 10 bases between them. The germline gives CDR1 SGHRS, CDR2 YFSETQ. The CDR3 has 14 amino acids. The DNA of the CDR3 is TGCGCCAGCAGCCCCACGGGCTTGAACACTGAAGCTTTCTTT. Residues: CASSPTGLNTEAFF. The full variable domain, with the rest looked up from reference TRBV5-1 and TRBJ1-1, is KAGVTQTPRYLIKTRGQQVTLSCSPISGHRSVSWYQQTPGQGLQFLFEYFSETQRNKGNFPGRFSGRQFSNSRSEMNVSTLELGDSALYLCASSPTGLNTEAFFGQGTRLTVV.

The chain uses TRBV11-2 and TRBJ2-1; 9 nucleotides agree with TRBD2. The CDR3 is 15 amino acids. Germline V gives CDR1 SGHAT, CDR2 FQNNGV. J was trimmed by 10 bases and V by 0 bases; bases with no gene match: 7. CDR3 loop: CASSLDPGLAREQFF. The CDR3 DNA reads TGTGCCAGCAGCTTAGACCCGGGACTAGCACGGGAGCAGTTCTTC.

This clone is a singleton in its sample. The rearrangement uses TRBV6-5 and TRBJ1-1; tentatively, D is TRBD1 (5 bases). The CDR3 length is 12 residues. Trimming stripped 5 bases from V and 4 bases from J, with 8 bases between. CDR1 and CDR2 from the germline V gene are MNHEY and SVGAGI. The DNA of the CDR3 is TGTGCCAGCAGTGCTCAGGGCACTGAAGCTTTCTTT. Its protein product is CASSAQGTEAFF.

This sequence joins TRBV28 and TRBJ1-3; D is unclear. The germline V gene encodes CDR1 MDHEN and CDR2 SYDVKM. The CDR3 extends over 14 amino acids. The V end lost 3 bases, the J end lost 4 bases, and 10 bases lay between the germline ends. CDR3 sequence (DNA): TGTGCCAGCAGTTTGCCCTTACGGGGAAACACCATATATTTT. Protein sequence: CASSLPLRGNTIYF. Drawing the rest from reference TRBV28 and TRBJ1-3, the complete variable domain is DVKVTQSSRYLVKRTGEKVFLECVQDMDHENMFWYRQDPGLGLRLIYFSYDVKMKEKGDIPEGYSVSREKKERFSLILESASTNQTSMYLCASSLPLRGNTIYFGEGSWLTVV.

The CDR3 sequence is CASSISGGQGYEQYF. The DNA of the CDR3 is TGTGCCAGTAGTATCTCCGGCGGACAGGGTTACGAGCAGTACTTC. The V call is TRBV19, the J call TRBJ2-7, with 8 bases matching TRBD1. V dropped 3 bases and J dropped 4; count of bases not matched to a gene: 8. CDR3 length: 15 residues. Germline V lookup: CDR1 LNHDA, CDR2 SQIVND (reference sequence).

The gene calls are TRBV9 and TRBJ1-3; D gene uncertain. CDR3 length: 11 residues. Germline V gene data show CDR1 as SGDLS and CDR2 as YYNGEE. The ends were cut back, 7 bases at V and 3 bases at J, with 5 bases in the middle. CDR3 bases: TGTGCCAGCGAGGGTGGAAACACCATATATTTT. Translating it yields CASEGGNTIYF.

This clone occurred once. The chain has TRBV11-2 and TRBJ2-2, with D hard to call. CDR3 length: 16 amino acids. Trimming took 4 bases from V and 13 from J, leaving 25 bases between them. The germline V gene encodes CDR1 SGHAT and CDR2 FQNNGV. CDR3 protein: CASSSVGIPGLALLFF. CDR3 sequence (DNA): TGTGCCAGCAGCTCAGTCGGTATCCCCGGCTTGGCTTTGCTGTTTTTT.

The chain links TRBV11-2 to TRBJ2-5; 13 bases map to TRBD2. This CDR3 comprises 13 residues. J was trimmed by 5 bases and V by 10 bases; bases with no gene match: 4. CDR1 SGHAT and CDR2 FQNNGV come from the germline V gene. The CDR3 region is CATGTSGMETQYF. For the CDR3, the DNA is TGTGCCACCGGGACTAGCGGGATGGAGACCCAGTACTTC.

V usage is TRBV19 and J usage is TRBJ2-1; no definite D call. This CDR3 has 15 amino acids. Trimming took 1 base from V and 5 from J, leaving 12 bases between them. The germline gives CDR1 LNHDA, CDR2 SQIVND (reference sequence). The CDR3 spells CASSIGGRVNNEQFF. CDR3 coding DNA: TGTGCCAGTAGTATAGGAGGCCGGGTAAACAATGAGCAGTTCTTC.

Notes on this clone: The same CDR3 arises from other DNA sequences in this sample as well. The V gene is TRBV5-4, the J gene TRBJ1-2; D is perhaps TRBD1 (6 bases). Germline V gene sequence: CDR1 SGHNT, CDR2 YYREEE (reference sequence). The CDR3 contains 13 residues. V lost 4 bases, J lost 2 bases, and 9 bases lay in between. The CDR3 protein is CASSPDSNYGYTF. CDR3 coding DNA: TGTGCCAGCAGCCCGGACAGCAACTATGGCTACACCTTC.

J is TRBJ2-1 and V is TRBV11-1; 9 nucleotides agree with TRBD2. The CDR3 has 15 amino acids. Germline values: CDR1 SGHAT, CDR2 FQDESV (reference sequence). The trim removed 1 base at V and 3 bases at J, leaving 1 base unmatched. CDR3 protein: CASSLGTSVYNEQFF. CDR3 coding DNA: TGTGCCAGCAGCTTAGGGACTAGCGTCTACAATGAGCAGTTCTTC.

The chain links TRBV25-1 to TRBJ2-1; 7 bases line up with TRBD2. Trimming took 1 base from V and 7 from J; bases not matched to a gene: 7. Germline CDR1 and CDR2: MGHDK and SYGVNS. This CDR3 spans 15 amino acids. CDR3 in DNA: TGTGCCAGCAGTGAATTTGCGGGAGAAAGGAATGAGCAGTTCTTC. This gives the protein CASSEFAGERNEQFF.

A few counts support this clone. This chain joins TRBV18 and TRBJ2-2; D gene uncertain. V was trimmed by 1 base and J by 2 bases, leaving 2 bases between them. This CDR3 contains 13 residues. Germline CDR1 is KGHSH and CDR2 is LQKENI. CDR3 bases: TGTGCCAGCTCACCACTAAACACCGGGGAGCTGTTTTTT. Its protein product is CASSPLNTGELFF.